This entry features one T cell receptor beta chain sequence. As yet, its antigen is unknown. Other DNA sequences in this sample translate to the same CDR3. Only in-frame clones appear in the TCRdb table, and some are missing; sequencing was by immunoSEQ multiplex PCR. The data contain more than 2 million clones, 90% to 95% of them singletons. The sample comes from a study of shared clonotypes between healthy human individuals. Study observations and caveats: Non-shared clonotypes had lower generation probabilities than clonotypes shared by all four sorted-subset donors. In this cohort, only blood was sampled, and tissue repertoires likely differ.

The germline V gene has CDR1 MGHDK and CDR2 SYGVNS. CDR3 length: 11 residues. The V gene lost 4 bases and the J gene lost 4 bases, with 4 bases spanning the gap. Recent acute infections and vaccinations were absent in the healthy HIV-negative adult donors. The sample comprised naive CD4+ T cells sorted from blood. Subset indicated: CD45RA+ positively selected. This clonotype originated in a man between 18 and 35 years old in good health. The chain uses TRBV25-1 and TRBJ2-5, with D unresolved. The CDR3 region is CASSGRETQYF. CDR3 coding DNA: TGTGCCAGCAGTGGTAGAGAGACCCAGTACTTC. Based on the CDR3 plus reference TRBV25-1 and TRBJ2-5, the full variable domain is EADIYQTPRYLVIGTGKKITLECSQTMGHDKMYWYQQDPGMELHLIHYSYGVNSTEKGDLSSESTVSRIRTEHFPLTLESARPSHTSQYLCASSGRETQYFGPGTRLLVL.